Listed below are T cell receptor beta chains from one sample, sequenced in a study of beta chain features in type 1 diabetes. TCRdb keeps only in-frame clones here, not all; method: immunoSEQ multiplex PCR. The sample carries about 900,000 clones, about a sixth recorded once. Sequenced: naive CD4+ T cells from blood. The receptors stem from a woman between 18 and 30 years old in good health. CDR3s include the opening cysteine and the closing phenylalanine or tryptophan. A D gene is named only where the DNA matches it firmly. Only some rows state a clone size, as once, few, many or a class for expanded clones.

few	TRBV28	-	TRBJ2-5	TGTGCCAGCAATAGTGGGGGAGGAGAGACCCAGTACTTC	CASNSGGGETQYF
few	TRBV4-1	TRBD1	TRBJ1-2	TGCGCCAGCAGCGCACGTTGGGACAGGGGCTATGGCTACACCTTC	CASSARWDRGYGYTF
-	TRBV9	-	TRBJ2-2	TGTGCCAGCAGCCCCCGGTCGTTCTCTGGGGAGCTGTTTTTT	CASSPRSFSGELFF
-	TRBV10-3	TRBD1	TRBJ2-5	TGTGCCATCAGGGGGACAGGGGTTCAAGAGACCCAGTACTTC	CAIRGTGVQETQYF
-	TRBV7-2	-	TRBJ1-1	TGTGCCAGCAGGGGCAGGGGTAACACTGAAGCTTTCTTT	CASRGRGNTEAFF
few	TRBV28	-	TRBJ2-5	TGTGCCAGCAGTTTCGTCAGTAGGGGAGAGACCCAGTACTTC	CASSFVSRGETQYF
-	TRBV4-2	-	TRBJ2-7	TGTGCCAGCAGCCAGGACCTAGACTCCTACGAGCAGTACTTC	CASSQDLDSYEQYF
-	TRBV18	-	TRBJ2-3	TGTGCCAGCTCACCACCGAGTAAGGCAGATACGCAGTATTTT	CASSPPSKADTQYF
-	TRBV10-2	-	TRBJ2-3	TGCGCCAGCAGTGAGTCCCTTGGCGGGACCCGCACAGATACGCAGTATTTT	CASSESLGGTRTDTQYF
few	TRBV25-1	-	TRBJ2-2	TGTGCCAGCAGACAGGAGAGCACCGGGGAGCTGTTTTTT	CASRQESTGELFF
-	TRBV11-2	TRBD2	TRBJ2-1	TGTGCCAGCGGGAACGGAGGGGTAGCGGGAGGTGGTGAGCAGTTCTTC	CASGNGGVAGGGEQFF
-	TRBV5-6	TRBD1	TRBJ1-2	TGTGCCAGCAGCTTGGGCGTTGGGACAGGGAGAAGCTACACCTTC	CASSLGVGTGRSYTF
-	TRBV28	-	TRBJ2-7	TGTGCCAGCAGAACTGACAGGCTGGTCTACGAGCAGTACTTC	CASRTDRLVYEQYF
-	TRBV7-2	-	TRBJ2-3	TGTGCCAGCAGCTTTACGACAACACTCCCAGATACGCAGTATTTT	CASSFTTTLPDTQYF
-	TRBV18	-	TRBJ2-1	TGTGCCAGCTTACCAGGGGGGAGCAGACGCTCCTACAATGAGCAGTTCTTC	CASLPGGSRRSYNEQFF
-	TRBV4-1	TRBD1	TRBJ2-7	TGCGCCAGCAGCCGGGACAGGGGCTACGAGCAGTACTTC	CASSRDRGYEQYF